A single sample is the source of the 11 T cell receptor beta chains below, sequenced in a study of cytomegalovirus exposure and HLA in healthy donors. Amplification used 60 Vbeta primers and 13 Jbeta primers. Profiling relied on immunoSEQ multiplex PCR, and the TCRdb table lists in-frame clones only, not all of them. This specimen shows under 150,000 clones; the ten leading clones hold roughly 2%. Sequences were obtained from PBMCs. The receptors shown here come from a woman in her fifties or sixties in good health and CMV-seronegative.

J is TRBJ2-2 and V is TRBV5-5; TRBD1 is a possible D gene (6 bases). Germline V CDR1 and CDR2: SGHKS, YYEKEE (reference sequence). The V end lost 0 bases, the J end lost 3 bases, and 9 bases lay between the germline ends. The CDR3 spans 15 residues. CDR3 DNA sequence: TGTGCCAGCAGCTTGGGGACAGATTACACCGGGGAGCTGTTTTTT. Protein: CASSLGTDYTGELFF.

The chain combines TRBV9 with TRBJ1-5, with D unresolved. V gave up 4 bases and J gave up 2 bases, with 13 bases separating them. CDR3 length: 15 residues. The germline CDR1 and CDR2 sequences are SGDLS and YYNGEE. The DNA for the CDR3 is TGTGCCAGCAGCCCCACGGGAGCGGGCAATCAGCCCCAGCATTTT. It is translated as CASSPTGAGNQPQHF.

This rearrangement joins TRBV6-1 to TRBJ2-2; D unclear. Deletions cut 4 bases from V and 0 bases from J, with 9 bases between. CDR3 length: 15 residues. Germline lookup yields CDR1 MNHNS and CDR2 SASEGT. CDR3 region: CASSARRTNTGELFF. CDR3 nucleotide sequence: TGTGCCAGCAGTGCTAGACGGACGAACACCGGGGAGCTGTTTTTT.

V usage is TRBV6-5 and J usage is TRBJ2-7, with D uncertain. Germline loops: CDR1 MNHEY, CDR2 SVGAGI. V shed 8 bases and J shed 9 bases, with 11 bases lying between them. The CDR3 consists of 10 residues. The CDR3 DNA reads TGTGCCAGCGGAGTTCACGGGCAGTACTTC. It encodes CASGVHGQYF.

The rearrangement uses TRBV14 and TRBJ1-1; D unresolved. Trimming left V 1 base short and J 7 bases short, with 19 bases between. Germline assignment: CDR1 SGHDN and CDR2 FVKESK. The CDR3 is 16 residues long. CDR3 loop: CASSQAGRRGGIEAFF. The CDR3, as DNA: TGTGCCAGCAGCCAAGCGGGTCGGCGGGGAGGAATTGAAGCTTTCTTT.

CDR3 region: CASSLAPGDEQYF. DNA for the CDR3: TGTGCCAGCAGCTTGGCCCCAGGGGACGAGCAGTACTTC. The genes are TRBV5-4 and TRBJ2-7; D may be TRBD1 (6 bases). The CDR3 loop spans 13 amino acids. Trimming left V 0 bases short and J 5 bases short, with 9 bases between. Germline CDR1 and CDR2: SGHNT and YYREEE (reference sequence).

V and J are TRBV7-3 and TRBJ2-7; possible D gene TRBD2, 5 bases. Looked up from germline, CDR1 is SGHTA and CDR2 is FQGTGA. V was cut by 2 bases and J by 5 bases, with 16 bases left in between. The CDR3 runs to 15 residues. The CDR3 bases are TGTGCCAGCAGCTTACGTGCGGGCGTGAGCGACGAGCAGTACTTC. Protein sequence: CASSLRAGVSDEQYF.

The chain has TRBV9 and TRBJ1-2, with D unclear. Germline assignment: CDR1 SGDLS and CDR2 YYNGEE. The V end was cut by 3 bases, the J end by 1 base, with 10 bases between. The CDR3 has 14 residues. CDR3 nucleotide sequence: TGTGCCAGCAGCGGGCAGTTCAGTAACTATGGCTACACCTTC. This gives the protein CASSGQFSNYGYTF.

V and J are TRBV5-1 and TRBJ2-7, with 8 bases identical to TRBD2. CDR3 length: 16 amino acids. Germline V lookup: CDR1 SGHRS, CDR2 YFSETQ. V shed 4 bases, J shed 3 bases, and the junction held 12 bases outside the gene matches. CDR3 sequence (DNA): TGCGCCAGCAGCCTTCGGGGGCCCCGGGAGGGCTACGAGCAGTACTTC. This encodes CASSLRGPREGYEQYF.

The chain employs TRBV6-1 and TRBJ2-7; the match to TRBD1 covers 10 bases. After removal of 6 bases from V and 2 bases from J, the junction contained 7 bases not matched to a gene. The CDR3 runs to 15 residues. The germline gives CDR1 MNHNS, CDR2 SASEGT. CDR3 in amino acids: CASRAGQGTAYEQYF. The DNA of the CDR3 is TGTGCCAGCAGGGCGGGACAGGGGACTGCCTACGAGCAGTACTTC.

The chain carries TRBV5-4 and TRBJ2-4; 9 bases map to TRBD2. V shed 3 bases, J shed 7 bases, and the junction held 11 bases outside the gene matches. This CDR3 has 16 residues. Per germline, CDR1 SGHNT and CDR2 YYREEE (reference sequence). Here the CDR3 reads CASSSGTSSGQNIQYF. The CDR3 nucleotides are TGTGCCAGCAGCTCTGGGACTAGCTCCGGGCAGAACATTCAGTACTTC. The whole variable domain, filled in from reference TRBV5-4 and TRBJ2-4, reads ETGVTQSPTHLIKTRGQQVTLRCSSQSGHNTVSWYQQALGQGPQFIFQYYREEENGRGNFPPRFSGLQFPNYSSELNVNALELDDSALYLCASSSGTSSGQNIQYFGAGTRLSVL.